The 10 T cell receptor beta chains presented below share a single source sample, sequenced in a study of shared clonotypes between healthy human individuals. Sequenced by immunoSEQ multiplex PCR; TCRdb stores in-frame clones only, minus some. The sample includes some 79,000 clones, under 65% of them seen just once. Source material: memory CD8+ T cells sorted from blood. As to subset: CD45RO+ cells pooled with CCR7-negative TemRA cells. The source of these receptors is a man aged 25 to 40 in good health.

The chain carries TRBV7-9 and TRBJ2-4; 10 bases fit TRBD1. There are 14 residues in the CDR3. CDR1 SEHNR and CDR2 FQNEAQ come from the germline V gene (reference sequence). Losses at the gene ends were 6 bases for V and 7 bases for J; bases not matched to a gene: 6. CDR3 DNA: TGTGCCAGCAGGCCGGGACAGGGGATGAACATTCAGTACTTC. This sequence encodes CASRPGQGMNIQYF.

V usage is TRBV30 and J usage is TRBJ1-2; 9 bases are shared with TRBD1. Germline trimming cut 5 bases from V and 5 bases from J; bases unmatched to any gene: 3. Per germline, CDR1 GTSNPN and CDR2 SVGIG (reference sequence). CDR3 size: 12 residues. Here the CDR3 DNA reads TGTGCCTGGGGGGACAGGGATTATGGCTACACCTTC. Translating gives CAWGDRDYGYTF.

The rearrangement joins TRBV28 to TRBJ2-5, with TRBD1 matching 10 bases. Trimming took 7 bases from V and 5 from J; bases not matched to a gene: 16. Germline CDR1 and CDR2: MDHEN and SYDVKM. The CDR3 runs to 17 residues. CDR3 coding DNA: TGTGCCAGCAATAAGTATGCGGGGACAGGGGCGGAGGAGACCCAGTACTTC. It codes for CASNKYAGTGAEETQYF.

A single count supports this clone. This chain links TRBV11-2 with TRBJ2-3, with a tentative D call TRBD2 (6 bases). V gave up 5 bases and J gave up 4 bases, with 16 bases separating them. This CDR3 is 15 amino acids long. Germline V gives CDR1 SGHAT, CDR2 FQNNGV. In nucleotides, the CDR3 is TGTGCCAGCAGCCTAGTCTCGGGGGAGGCAGATACGCAGTATTTT. Its protein product is CASSLVSGEADTQYF.

The gene calls are TRBV7-9 and TRBJ2-2; the D is unclear. Germline lookup yields CDR1 SEHNR and CDR2 FQNEAQ (reference sequence). The CDR3 runs 14 residues. V dropped 5 bases and J dropped 3 bases, with 10 bases sitting between them. CDR3 loop: CASSPGSDTGELFF. In DNA form, the CDR3 reads TGTGCCAGCAGCCCTGGCAGCGACACCGGGGAGCTGTTTTTT.

This rearrangement joins TRBV6-5 to TRBJ2-7; D may be TRBD1 (6 bases). The germline V and J ends were trimmed by 4 bases and 2 bases, with 15 bases remaining between them. Germline values: CDR1 MNHEY, CDR2 SVGAGI. The CDR3 sequence is 15 residues long. In nucleotides, the CDR3 is TGTGCCAGCAGTTTCGGCCAGGGGTCCGCCTACGAGCAGTACTTC. Its protein is CASSFGQGSAYEQYF.

The rearrangement links TRBV28 to TRBJ2-2, with a weak D call TRBD1 (6 bases). V lost 1 base and J lost 4, with 16 bases in between. Looked up from germline, CDR1 is MDHEN and CDR2 is SYDVKM. This CDR3 comprises 17 residues. CDR3 bases: TGTGCCAGCAGTTTATCCCCGGGACAATCCATCACCGGGGAGCTGTTTTTT. It translates to CASSLSPGQSITGELFF.

The rearrangement uses TRBV7-9 and TRBJ2-3; D is unclear. V lost 5 bases, J lost 7 bases, and 10 bases lay in between. The V gene's germline CDR1 is SEHNR and CDR2 FQNEAQ (reference sequence). The CDR3 runs 12 residues. CDR3 protein: CASSKAEHTQYF. CDR3 bases: TGTGCCAGCAGCAAGGCAGAACATACGCAGTATTTT.

The chain couples TRBV7-3 to TRBJ2-1; 13 bases fit TRBD2. The CDR3 is 15 amino acids. V lost 4 bases, J lost 12 bases, and 9 bases stayed unmatched. From germline, CDR1 is SGHTA and CDR2 FQGTGA. CDR3 loop: CASSSTGTSGIGQFF. CDR3 nucleotide sequence: TGTGCCAGCAGCTCCACCGGGACTAGCGGGATAGGGCAGTTCTTC.

A note on this clone: A far larger clone differs by one base, so this is likely a read error. The sample has other DNA sequences that encode this CDR3 too. This chain links TRBV7-9 with TRBJ2-5, with D hard to call. CDR3 length: 15 amino acids. From germline, CDR1 is SEHNR and CDR2 FQNEAQ (reference sequence). CDR3 residues: CASSLDPYIQETQYF. DNA for the CDR3: TGTGCCAGTAGCTTAGATCCCTACATACAAGAGACCCAGTACTTC.